These T cell receptor beta chains were read from a single sample in a study of T-cell memory formation after mild COVID-19. Each CDR3 protein is one row after TCRdb ran MiXCR on the 5' RACE reads. The sample includes fewer than 400,000 distinct CDR3 sequences, approximately 16% of them seen just once. Material for sequencing was PBMCs or a T cell subset sorted from them (not recorded which). Receptors were obtained from a man between 18 and 35 years old who had mild COVID-19 (a few samples of this study predate the infection). Cell type and time point are not known. CDR3s leave out the opening cysteine and the closing phenylalanine or tryptophan.

v_call: TRBV4-1
cdr3_aa: ASSLLGALDQETQY

v_call: TRBV18
cdr3_aa: ASSPTSATTTDTQY

v_call: TRBV5-8
cdr3_aa: ASRDNEKLF

v_call: TRBV29-1
cdr3_aa: SVSSGPAYEQY

v_call: TRBV29-1
cdr3_aa: SVSQGSNSNQPQH

v_call: TRBV6-6
cdr3_aa: ASSYIGDEQF

v_call: TRBV30
cdr3_aa: AWSAPGPAF

v_call: TRBV7-2
cdr3_aa: ASSLQGITPLH

v_call: TRBV29-1
cdr3_aa: SVEGGLTDTQY

v_call: TRBV20-1
cdr3_aa: SAAGASTDTQY

v_call: TRBV29-1
cdr3_aa: SVLLNWNSPLH

v_call: TRBV4-3
cdr3_aa: ASSQDAAGFGYT

v_call: TRBV7-3
cdr3_aa: ASSPRGGLPDTQY

v_call: TRBV7-9
cdr3_aa: ASSNGGLAQRSYNEQF

v_call: TRBV6-5
cdr3_aa: ASSLTDRGPNVH

v_call: TRBV6-1
cdr3_aa: ASSERHNQPQH

v_call: TRBV29-1
cdr3_aa: SVAPGGRQY

v_call: TRBV20-1
cdr3_aa: SAGQGAETQY

v_call: TRBV7-3
cdr3_aa: ASSPLDSGTQY

v_call: TRBV7-9
cdr3_aa: ASSLARSGETIHNQPQH

v_call: TRBV6-2/TRBV6-3
cdr3_aa: ASSLGLAGAREQF

v_call: TRBV4-1
cdr3_aa: ASSQKAAMTSYEQY

v_call: TRBV6-2/TRBV6-3
cdr3_aa: ASSYPGRKNTGELF

v_call: TRBV27
cdr3_aa: ASSLGTGTLQETQY

v_call: TRBV11-2
cdr3_aa: ASSLAASGFTQY

v_call: TRBV7-2
cdr3_aa: ASSTPPGATGANVLT

v_call: TRBV6-1
cdr3_aa: ASNAWTGNTEAF

v_call: TRBV12-3/TRBV12-4
cdr3_aa: ASSWDRAQPQH

v_call: TRBV5-1
cdr3_aa: ASSRITGAAYEQY

v_call: TRBV7-2
cdr3_aa: ASSPTMGVNEQF

v_call: TRBV18
cdr3_aa: ASSRLAGLETQY

v_call: TRBV11-2
cdr3_aa: ASSFMGTDNEKLF

v_call: TRBV4-2
cdr3_aa: ASSQGAAGDRYT

v_call: TRBV12-3/TRBV12-4
cdr3_aa: ASSFFETGELF

v_call: TRBV7-3
cdr3_aa: ASSQDRENEQF

v_call: TRBV9
cdr3_aa: ASSAPVRDDEAF

v_call: TRBV5-1
cdr3_aa: ASSSLSGERGVVETQY